Listed here are 31 T cell receptor beta chains from one sample, sequenced in a study of blood T cell repertoires in COVID-19. Produced via immunoSEQ multiplex PCR; TCRdb's table is partial and in-frame only. The table shows 190,000 or so clones, with roughly 86% occurring only once. Input material: peripheral blood. The receptors derive from a man aged 35 to 55 with active or convalescent COVID-19.

The gene calls are TRBV7-2 and TRBJ2-7; 8 bases fit TRBD2. The germline V gene encodes CDR1 SGHTA and CDR2 FQGNSA. The trim removed 8 bases at V and 5 bases at J, leaving 8 bases unmatched. This CDR3 spans 13 amino acids. The CDR3 loop is CASGPGGANEQYF. In DNA form, the CDR3 reads TGTGCCAGCGGCCCCGGGGGGGCGAACGAGCAGTACTTC.

This chain connects TRBV11-1 to TRBJ2-7; TRBD1 matches 7 bases. Germline trimming cut 5 bases from V and 6 bases from J; bases unmatched to any gene: 7. The CDR3 runs 13 residues. In germline, CDR1 is SGHAT, CDR2 FQDESV (reference sequence). The chain's CDR3 is CASSVDRAVEQYF. The CDR3 DNA reads as TGTGCCAGCAGCGTCGACAGGGCGGTCGAGCAGTACTTC.

The chain carries TRBV5-1 and TRBJ2-7; D is uncertain. CDR1 and CDR2 (germline): SGHRS, YFSETQ. V was shortened by 1 base and J by 5 bases, with 10 bases between the two germline ends. The CDR3 loop spans 13 amino acids. The CDR3 loop reads CASSLSNADEQYF. CDR3 DNA: TGCGCCAGCAGCTTGTCGAATGCGGACGAGCAGTACTTC. The variable domain in full, completed from reference TRBV5-1 and TRBJ2-7, reads KAGVTQTPRYLIKTRGQQVTLSCSPISGHRSVSWYQQTPGQGLQFLFEYFSETQRNKGNFPGRFSGRQFSNSRSEMNVSTLELGDSALYLCASSLSNADEQYFGPGTRLTVT.

The chain links TRBV24-1 to TRBJ2-3; 7 bases match TRBD2. Trimming removed 5 bases from V and 9 bases from J; junction bases left unmatched: 4. The CDR3 consists of 12 residues. CDR1 is KGHDR and CDR2 is SFDVKD in the germline V gene. CDR3 DNA sequence: TGTGCCACCAGTGCGGGGGGAGGGACGCAGTATTTT. As protein: CATSAGGGTQYF.

The rearrangement joins TRBV30 to TRBJ1-6, with 10 nucleotides matching TRBD1. From germline, CDR1 is GTSNPN and CDR2 SVGIG (reference sequence). Trimming cost V 1 base and J 7 bases; bases outside gene matches: 7. CDR3 length equals 16 residues. This CDR3 reads CAWSEWTGGRNSPLHF. CDR3 nucleotides: TGTGCCTGGAGTGAGTGGACAGGGGGACGCAATTCACCCCTCCACTTT.

The chain recombines TRBV5-4 with TRBJ1-6; the D gene is possibly TRBD1 (6 bases). The CDR3 is made up of 15 amino acids. Germline-derived CDR1 and CDR2 are SGHNT and YYREEE (reference sequence). V dropped 3 bases and J dropped 8 bases, with 15 bases sitting between them. CDR3 amino acids: CASSSGTNGDSPLHF. CDR3 DNA sequence: TGTGCCAGCAGCTCCGGGACAAATGGCGATTCACCCCTCCACTTT.

V and J are TRBV19 and TRBJ1-5; D uncertain. CDR1 LNHDA and CDR2 SQIVND come from the germline V gene (reference sequence). V dropped 6 bases and J dropped 7 bases, with 16 bases sitting between them. The CDR3 length is 14 residues. Here the CDR3 reads CASRGPGAGQPQHF. As DNA, the CDR3 is TGTGCCAGTAGGGGCCCGGGTGCGGGGCAGCCCCAGCATTTT.

CDR3 sequence: CASSLTGAHNEQFF. CDR3 nucleotide sequence: TGTGCCAGCAGCTTAACGGGCGCCCACAATGAGCAGTTCTTC. The chain employs TRBV7-3 and TRBJ2-1; D gene ambiguous. This CDR3 comprises 14 residues. Per germline, CDR1 SGHTA and CDR2 FQGTGA. V lost 0 bases to trimming and J lost 5 bases, with 8 bases between them.

The chain couples TRBV18 to TRBJ2-5, with 7 bases identical to TRBD1. Unmatched junction bases numbered 4, after V lost 5 bases and J lost 7 bases. Per germline, CDR1 KGHSH and CDR2 LQKENI. CDR3 length: 12 amino acids. The CDR3 is CASSGTDGTQYF. CDR3 in DNA: TGTGCCAGCTCAGGGACAGACGGGACCCAGTACTTC.

The chain uses TRBV3-1 (or the pseudogene TRBV3-2) and TRBJ2-7; the D is unclear. The germline gives CDR1 LGHDT, CDR2 YNNKEL (reference sequence). Trimming pared 4 bases from V and 2 bases from J, leaving 15 bases between. The CDR3 extends over 15 amino acids. CDR3 loop: CASSPSPYRPYEQYF. The CDR3 DNA is TGTGCCAGCAGCCCCAGTCCGTACCGCCCCTACGAGCAGTACTTC.

The CDR3 DNA is TGTGCCAGCAGCGGGCAGGGGACAAGCTCCTACGAGCAGTACTTC. Translating it yields CASSGQGTSSYEQYF. This rearrangement joins TRBV9 to TRBJ2-7; tentative D call: TRBD1 (6 bases). The CDR3 has 15 residues. Germline V gene lookup returns CDR1 SGDLS and CDR2 YYNGEE. The V and J ends lost 3 bases and 0 bases respectively, with 13 bases between them.

CDR3 sequence reads: CASSLSSGGPSLDTQYF. The CDR3 region has the DNA TGTGCCAGCAGTTTAAGTTCGGGGGGGCCTAGTTTAGATACGCAGTATTTT. This rearrangement joins TRBV28 to TRBJ2-3, with 8 bases identical to TRBD2. V shed 2 bases and J 5 bases; nucleotides not matched to a gene: 12. The CDR3 is 17 amino acids. Per germline, CDR1 MDHEN and CDR2 SYDVKM.

This clone appeared once. This chain links TRBV12-3 or TRBV12-4 with TRBJ1-6; D might be TRBD1 (5 bases). Between the trimmed V and J ends, which lost 6 bases and 7 bases, there was a span of 10 bases. The CDR3 extends over 13 amino acids. The CDR3 coding sequence is TGTGCCAGCAGCACGACAGTAAATTCACCCCTCCACTTT. It specifies CASSTTVNSPLHF.

The V gene is TRBV24-1, the J gene TRBJ2-1; the match to TRBD1 covers 7 bases. From germline, CDR1 is KGHDR and CDR2 SFDVKD. The CDR3 has 16 residues. After removal of 5 bases from V and 0 bases from J, the junction contained 6 bases not matched to a gene. The CDR3 bases are TGTGCCACCAGTGGCCAGACAGGGAGCTCCTACAATGAGCAGTTCTTC. Translation: CATSGQTGSSYNEQFF.

The CDR3: CASSPSGTGLTGELFF. The CDR3 nucleotides read TGCGCCAGCAGCCCCTCCGGGACAGGGCTCACCGGGGAGCTGTTTTTT. This sequence joins TRBV5-1 and TRBJ2-2, with TRBD1 matching over 9 bases. With V trimmed by 4 bases and J by 4 bases, 8 bases remained unmatched. The CDR3 is 16 residues long. Germline assignment: CDR1 SGHRS and CDR2 YFSETQ.

This clone was counted once. This sequence joins TRBV24-1 and TRBJ2-7; 7 bases map to TRBD1. J was trimmed by 2 bases and V by 4 bases; bases with no gene match: 7. The germline V gene encodes CDR1 KGHDR and CDR2 SFDVKD. CDR3 length equals 15 residues. The CDR3 nucleotides are TGTGCCACCAGTGACCGAACAGGGGACCCCTACGAGCAGTACTTC. Residues: CATSDRTGDPYEQYF.

V gene TRBV19 combines with J gene TRBJ1-5; D may be TRBD1 (5 bases). Trimming left V 4 bases short and J 4 bases short, with 11 bases between. Germline V gene lookup returns CDR1 LNHDA and CDR2 SQIVND (reference sequence). The CDR3 runs 14 residues. The CDR3 region has the DNA TGTGCCAGTAGTACGCCCCCAGGGAATCAGCCCCAGCATTTT. Translated, it gives CASSTPPGNQPQHF.

V and J are TRBV11-2 and TRBJ2-5; 7 bases are shared with TRBD1. V was clipped by 5 bases and J by 5 bases; unmatched bases: 11. Looked up from germline, CDR1 is SGHAT and CDR2 is FQNNGV. The CDR3 has 15 residues. CDR3 bases: TGTGCCAGCAGCCCCCGACAGGGACCTGGGGAGACCCAGTACTTC. Translating gives CASSPRQGPGETQYF.

The J gene is TRBJ1-3, the V gene TRBV11-2; possible D gene TRBD1, 5 bases. V was cut by 6 bases and J by 3 bases, with 12 bases left in between. CDR3 length equals 14 residues. Germline CDR1 and CDR2: SGHAT and FQNNGV. The CDR3 loop is CASSLAGDGNTIYF. The CDR3 nucleotides are TGTGCCAGCAGTCTAGCGGGGGATGGAAACACCATATATTTT.

The V gene is TRBV27, the J gene TRBJ1-6, with TRBD1 as a possible D gene (5 bases). The V gene lost 7 bases and the J gene lost 5 bases, with 12 bases spanning the gap. The CDR3 totals 14 residues. Per germline, CDR1 MNHEY and CDR2 SMNVEV (reference sequence). CDR3 residues: CASKAGSNNSPLHF. The CDR3 DNA reads TGTGCCAGCAAAGCAGGGTCCAATAATTCACCCCTCCACTTT.

This clone occurred once. V is TRBV6-5 and J is TRBJ2-7; maybe TRBD1 (7 bases). This CDR3 has 14 residues. Germline-derived CDR1 and CDR2 are MNHEY and SVGAGI. Deletions cut 7 bases from V and 2 bases from J, with 15 bases between. CDR3 sequence reads: CASTPEGATYEQYF. CDR3 nucleotide sequence: TGTGCCAGCACTCCGGAGGGGGCTACCTACGAGCAGTACTTC.

The chain is built from TRBV7-9 and TRBJ2-3; 12 bases are shared with TRBD2. CDR1 and CDR2 from the germline V gene are SEHNR and FQNEAQ (reference sequence). The CDR3 has 17 residues. Trimming removed 5 bases from V and 4 bases from J; junction bases left unmatched: 10. Here the CDR3 reads CASSPWTSGVLPDTQYF. Written as DNA, the CDR3 is TGTGCCAGCAGCCCCTGGACTAGCGGGGTGCTCCCAGATACGCAGTATTTT. Full variable domain (outside the CDR3, taken from reference TRBV7-9 and TRBJ2-3): DTGVSQNPRHKITKRGQNVTFRCDPISEHNRLYWYRQTLGQGPEFLTYFQNEAQLEKSRLLSDRFSAERPKGSFSTLEIQRTEQGDSAMYLCASSPWTSGVLPDTQYFGPGTRLTVL.

The rearrangement links TRBV5-6 to TRBJ2-7, with 7 positions matching TRBD1. V trimming: 4 bases; J trimming: 7 bases; junction bases outside the gene matches: 8. The V gene's germline CDR1 is SGHDT and CDR2 YYEEEE. This CDR3 contains 13 residues. The CDR3 is CASSVGTVEEQYF. CDR3 sequence (DNA): TGTGCCAGCAGCGTCGGGACAGTGGAAGAGCAGTACTTC. The variable domain in full, completed from reference TRBV5-6 and TRBJ2-7, reads DAGVTQSPTHLIKTRGQQVTLRCSPKSGHDTVSWYQQALGQGPQFIFQYYEEEERQRGNFPDRFSGHQFPNYSSELNVNALLLGDSALYLCASSVGTVEEQYFGPGTRLTVT.

The rearrangement joins TRBV28 to TRBJ1-2, with 10 bases aligning to TRBD1. V gave up 6 bases and J gave up 4 bases; unmatched junction bases: 5. Germline V gene lookup returns CDR1 MDHEN and CDR2 SYDVKM. The CDR3 is 14 residues long. The CDR3 is CASSPGQGTYGYTF. The DNA for the CDR3 is TGTGCCAGCAGCCCGGGACAGGGGACCTATGGCTACACCTTC.

V usage is TRBV3-1 (or the pseudogene TRBV3-2) and J usage is TRBJ1-2; perhaps TRBD1 as D (6 bases). CDR1 LGHDT and CDR2 YNNKEL come from the germline V gene (reference sequence). The CDR3 is 15 amino acids. Trimming cost V 0 bases and J 6 bases, with 14 bases left between them. The DNA of the CDR3 is TGTGCCAGCAGCCAAGATCTGCGACAGGAAAATGGCTACACCTTC. This codes for CASSQDLRQENGYTF.

This clone showed up just a few times. This chain connects TRBV4-2 to TRBJ2-1; 9 positions match TRBD2. Looked up from germline, CDR1 is LGHNA and CDR2 is YNFKEQ. The V and J ends lost 4 bases and 7 bases, in that order; junction bases with no gene match: 11. The CDR3 length is 16 residues. CDR3 sequence: CASSPSYAGGRNEQFF. CDR3 nucleotides: TGTGCCAGCAGCCCCTCCTATGCGGGGGGGAGGAATGAGCAGTTCTTC.

The J gene is TRBJ2-3, the V gene TRBV12-3 or TRBV12-4; D gene ambiguous. V shed 6 bases and J shed 6 bases, with 13 bases lying between them. The CDR3 covers 13 residues. The CDR3 coding sequence is TGTGCCAGCAGACCACAGAATGGCGATACGCAGTATTTT. Translated: CASRPQNGDTQYF.

This clone is a singleton in its sample. Other DNA sequences from this sample encode an identical CDR3 as well. V and J are TRBV12-5 and TRBJ2-6, with 9 bases that match TRBD1. The germline V gene encodes CDR1 LGHNT and CDR2 FRNRAP. The CDR3 consists of 16 residues. The ends lost 9 bases at V and 0 bases at J; junction bases unmatched: 6. As DNA, the CDR3 is TGTGCTAGCTCAACAGGGGGCCTCTCTGGGGCCAACGTCCTGACTTTC. This encodes CASSTGGLSGANVLTF.

This chain uses TRBV28 with TRBJ1-6, with a tentative D call TRBD1 (6 bases). CDR1 MDHEN and CDR2 SYDVKM come from the germline V gene. The CDR3 has 15 amino acids. V shed 7 bases and J shed 8 bases, with 18 bases lying between them. The CDR3 region is CASTRGRGFDSPLHF. Here the CDR3 DNA reads TGTGCCAGCACCCGGGGGAGGGGGTTCGATTCACCCCTCCACTTT.

The chain couples TRBV3-1 (or the pseudogene TRBV3-2) to TRBJ1-6, with 7 nucleotides matching TRBD1. Per the germline V gene, CDR1 is LGHDT and CDR2 is YNNKEL (reference sequence). The V and J ends lost 3 bases and 9 bases, in that order; junction bases with no gene match: 11. CDR3 size: 16 residues. In DNA, the CDR3 is TGTGCCAGCAGCCATCTGAGACAGGGTTGGGGTTCACCCCTCCACTTT. It codes for CASSHLRQGWGSPLHF.

This rearrangement joins TRBV5-1 to TRBJ2-1, with a weak D call TRBD1 (6 bases). The germline V and J ends were trimmed by 1 base and 9 bases, with 17 bases remaining between them. The germline CDR1 and CDR2 sequences are SGHRS and YFSETQ. This CDR3 has 15 amino acids. The CDR3 DNA reads as TGCGCCAGCAGCTTGCAGGGGACGGTCACGGCTGAGCAGTTCTTC. Residues: CASSLQGTVTAEQFF.